This T cell receptor beta chain was documented in a study of T cells in localized non-small cell lung cancer. The study's findings and limits: Adjacent lung held a median roughly 50 of the top 100 tumor clones. Clonality of T cells reached its maximum in uninvolved adjacent lung, surpassing tumor. Owing to sequencing of a solitary tumor region, heterogeneity cannot be discounted. Higher blood T cell density tracked longer overall survival.

The repertoire was sequenced with immunoSEQ multiplex PCR; TCRdb's copy has only in-frame clones and lacks some. The table has about 54,000 clones, about four fifths seen once. The V end lost 6 bases, the J end lost 3 bases, and 6 bases lay between the germline ends. The CDR3 is 13 residues long. Germline V gene sequence: CDR1 SEHNR, CDR2 FQNEAQ (reference sequence). Regarding this clone: Its antigen is not identified.

V is TRBV7-9 and J is TRBJ1-6; D is possibly TRBD1 (5 bases). This TCR was sampled from a female donor aged 60 or older with stage II squamous cell lung carcinoma. Sequencing was performed on peripheral blood, taken before any cancer treatment. CDR3 in DNA: TGTGCCAGCAGTAGGGGCTATAATTCACCCCTCCACTTT. It encodes CASSRGYNSPLHF.